This T cell receptor beta chain was found in a study of blood T cell repertoires in COVID-19. Looking at the study overall: Collection of acute and convalescent COVID-19 samples took place in the United States, Italy and Spain.

In the authors' workflow: From reference gene primer amplification, estimates of nucleated cell counts were derived. Repertoires were generated with immunoSEQ multiplex PCR, while TCRdb's copy carries only in-frame clones and drops some. The V and J calls and clone size were taken over from that table, and D and trimming were inferred from the DNA. The profile covers fewer than 250,000 clones, with 88% appearing a single time and over 3.5% taken by the ten largest. This CDR3 is 14 amino acids long. Germline values: CDR1 MDHEN, CDR2 SYDVKM. The sequence was obtained from a woman younger than 45 who had been exposed to COVID-19. The specimen was PBMCs or T cells enriched from blood (not recorded which). The chain links TRBV28 to TRBJ1-2; tentative D call: TRBD1 (5 bases). CDR3 in amino acids: CASRSLHGGYGYTF. CDR3 nucleotide sequence: TGTGCTTCACGTTCTTTGCACGGGGGCTATGGCTACACCTTC.